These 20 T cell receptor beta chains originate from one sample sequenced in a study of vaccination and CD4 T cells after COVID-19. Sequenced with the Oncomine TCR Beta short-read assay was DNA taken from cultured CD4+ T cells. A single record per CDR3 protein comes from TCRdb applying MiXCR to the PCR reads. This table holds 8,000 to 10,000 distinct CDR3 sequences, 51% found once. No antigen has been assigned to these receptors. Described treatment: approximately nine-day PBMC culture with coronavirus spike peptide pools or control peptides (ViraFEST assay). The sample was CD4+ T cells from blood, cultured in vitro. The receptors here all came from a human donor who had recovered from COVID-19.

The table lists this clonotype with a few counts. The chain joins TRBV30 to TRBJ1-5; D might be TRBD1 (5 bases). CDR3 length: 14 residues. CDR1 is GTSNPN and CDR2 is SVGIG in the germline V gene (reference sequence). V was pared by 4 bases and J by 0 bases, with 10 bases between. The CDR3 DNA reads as TGTGCCTGGACCTGGACAAATAGCAATCAGCCCCAGCATTTT. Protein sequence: CAWTWTNSNQPQHF.

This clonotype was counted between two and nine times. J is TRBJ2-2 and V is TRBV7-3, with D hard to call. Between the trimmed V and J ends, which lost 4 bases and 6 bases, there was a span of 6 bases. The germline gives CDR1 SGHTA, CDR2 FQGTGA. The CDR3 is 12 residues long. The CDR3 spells CASSSSAGELFF. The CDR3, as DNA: TGTGCCAGCAGCTCTAGTGCCGGGGAGCTGTTTTTT.

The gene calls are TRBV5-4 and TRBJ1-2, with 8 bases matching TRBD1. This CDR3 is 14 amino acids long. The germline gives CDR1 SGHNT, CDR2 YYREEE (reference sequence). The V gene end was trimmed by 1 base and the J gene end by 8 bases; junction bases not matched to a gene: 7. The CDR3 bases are TGTGCCAGCAGCTTGCAGGGGGCGCAGGGCGGCTACACCTTC. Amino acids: CASSLQGAQGGYTF.

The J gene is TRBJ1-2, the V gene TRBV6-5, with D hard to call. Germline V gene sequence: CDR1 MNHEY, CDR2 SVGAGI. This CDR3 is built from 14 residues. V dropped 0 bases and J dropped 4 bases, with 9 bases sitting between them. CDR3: CASSYSRQVYGYTF. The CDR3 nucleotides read TGTGCCAGCAGTTACTCGCGGCAGGTCTATGGCTACACCTTC.

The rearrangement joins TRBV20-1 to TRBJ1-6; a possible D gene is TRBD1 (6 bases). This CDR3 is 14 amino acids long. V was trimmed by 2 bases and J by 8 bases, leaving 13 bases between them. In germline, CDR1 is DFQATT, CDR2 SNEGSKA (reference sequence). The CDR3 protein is CSARSPQGDSPLHF. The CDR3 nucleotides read TGCAGTGCTAGATCCCCACAGGGAGATTCACCCCTCCACTTT.

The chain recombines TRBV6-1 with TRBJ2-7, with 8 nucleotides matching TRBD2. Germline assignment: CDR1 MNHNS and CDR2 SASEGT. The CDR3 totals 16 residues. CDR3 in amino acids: CAPGLNSGINSYEQYF. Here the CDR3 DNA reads TGTGCGCCCGGACTAAATAGCGGGATAAACTCCTACGAGCAGTACTTC.

The CDR3 coding sequence is TGTGCCAGCAGCTTACAGACAGGGGGCTCCTACAATGAGCAGTTCTTC. Its translation is CASSLQTGGSYNEQFF. The rearrangement joins TRBV7-2 to TRBJ2-1; 9 bases match TRBD1. Germline V gives CDR1 SGHTA, CDR2 FQGNSA. The CDR3 has 16 amino acids. Germline trimming cut 2 bases from V and 0 bases from J; bases unmatched to any gene: 2.

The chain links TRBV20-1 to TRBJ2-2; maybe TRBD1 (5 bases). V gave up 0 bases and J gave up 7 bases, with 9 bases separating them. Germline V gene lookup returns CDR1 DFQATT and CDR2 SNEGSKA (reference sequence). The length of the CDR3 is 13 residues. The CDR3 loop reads CSARDSGYGELFF. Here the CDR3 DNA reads TGCAGTGCTAGAGATTCAGGGTACGGGGAGCTGTTTTTT.

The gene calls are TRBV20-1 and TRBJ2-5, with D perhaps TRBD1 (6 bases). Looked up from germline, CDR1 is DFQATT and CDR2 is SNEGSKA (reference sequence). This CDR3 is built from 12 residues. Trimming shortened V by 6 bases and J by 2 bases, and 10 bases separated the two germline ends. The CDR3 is CSAAGQQETQYF. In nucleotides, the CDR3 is TGCAGTGCAGCCGGACAGCAAGAGACCCAGTACTTC.

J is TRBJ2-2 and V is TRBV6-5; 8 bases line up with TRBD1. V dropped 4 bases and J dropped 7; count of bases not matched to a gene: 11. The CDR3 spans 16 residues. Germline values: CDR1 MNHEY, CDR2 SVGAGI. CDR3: CASSSPGQARHGELFF. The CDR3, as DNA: TGTGCCAGCAGTTCCCCGGGACAGGCGAGACACGGGGAGCTGTTTTTT.

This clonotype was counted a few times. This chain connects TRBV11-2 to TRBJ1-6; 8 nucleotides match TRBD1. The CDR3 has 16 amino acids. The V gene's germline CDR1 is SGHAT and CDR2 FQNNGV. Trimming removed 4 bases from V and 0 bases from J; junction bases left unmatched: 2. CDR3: CASSWTGSSYNSPLHF. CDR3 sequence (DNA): TGTGCCAGCAGCTGGACAGGGTCCTCCTATAATTCACCCCTCCACTTT.

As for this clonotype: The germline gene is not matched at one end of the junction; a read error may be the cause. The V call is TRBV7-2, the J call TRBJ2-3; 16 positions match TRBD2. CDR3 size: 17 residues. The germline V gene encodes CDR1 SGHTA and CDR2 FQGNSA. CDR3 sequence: CASSSGLAGGPTDAQYF. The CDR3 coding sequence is TGTGCCAGCAGCTCGGGACTAGCGGGAGGGCCCACAGATGCGCAGTATTTT.

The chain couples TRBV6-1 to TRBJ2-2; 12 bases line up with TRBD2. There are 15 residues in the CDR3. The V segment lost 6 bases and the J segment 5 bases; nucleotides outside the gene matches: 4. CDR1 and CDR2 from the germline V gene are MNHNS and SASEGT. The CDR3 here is CASSRLAGDTGELFF. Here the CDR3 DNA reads TGTGCCAGCAGCCGACTAGCGGGGGATACCGGGGAGCTGTTTTTT.

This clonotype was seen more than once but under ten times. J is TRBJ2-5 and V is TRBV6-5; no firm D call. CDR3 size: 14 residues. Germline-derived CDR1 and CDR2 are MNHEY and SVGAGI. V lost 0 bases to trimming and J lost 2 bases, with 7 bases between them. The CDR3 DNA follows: TGTGCCAGCAGTTACTCCCGGGCGCAAGAGACCCAGTACTTC. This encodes CASSYSRAQETQYF.

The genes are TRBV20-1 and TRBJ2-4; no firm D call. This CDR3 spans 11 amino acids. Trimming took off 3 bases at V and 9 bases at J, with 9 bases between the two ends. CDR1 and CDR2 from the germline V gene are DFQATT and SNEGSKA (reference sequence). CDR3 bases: TGCAGTGCTAGGGACCATCCCATTCAGTACTTC. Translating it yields CSARDHPIQYF.

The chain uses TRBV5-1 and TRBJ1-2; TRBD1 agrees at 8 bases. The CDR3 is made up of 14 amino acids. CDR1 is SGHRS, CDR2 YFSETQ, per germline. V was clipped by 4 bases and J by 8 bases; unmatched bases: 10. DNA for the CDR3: TGCGCCAGCAGCCCTACGGGACAGGTTAGGGGCTACACCTTC. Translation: CASSPTGQVRGYTF.

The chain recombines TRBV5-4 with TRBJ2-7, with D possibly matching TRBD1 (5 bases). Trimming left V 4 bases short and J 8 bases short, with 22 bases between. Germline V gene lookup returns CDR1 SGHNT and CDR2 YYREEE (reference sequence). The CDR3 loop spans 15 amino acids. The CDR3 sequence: CASSLGPDGIKQQYF. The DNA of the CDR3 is TGTGCCAGCAGCCTGGGGCCCGATGGTATTAAGCAGCAGTACTTC.

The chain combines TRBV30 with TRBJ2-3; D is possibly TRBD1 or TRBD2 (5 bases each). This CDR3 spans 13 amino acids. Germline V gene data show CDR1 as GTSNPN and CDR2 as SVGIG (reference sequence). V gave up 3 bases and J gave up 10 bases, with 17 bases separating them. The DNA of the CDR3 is TGTGCCTGGAGAGAAAGATTTTTGGGGGCGCAGTATTTT. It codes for CAWRERFLGAQYF. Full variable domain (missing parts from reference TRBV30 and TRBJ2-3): SQTIHQWPATLVQPVGSPLSLECTVEGTSNPNLYWYRQAAGRGLQLLFYSVGIGQISSEVPQNLSASRPQDRQFILSSKKLLLSDSGFYLCAWRERFLGAQYFGPGTRLTVL.

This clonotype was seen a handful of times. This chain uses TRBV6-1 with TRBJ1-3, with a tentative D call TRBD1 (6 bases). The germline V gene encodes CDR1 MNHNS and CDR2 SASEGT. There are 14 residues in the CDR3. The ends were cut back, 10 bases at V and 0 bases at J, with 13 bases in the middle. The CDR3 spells CATSRGGSGNTIYF. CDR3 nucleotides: TGTGCCACCTCAAGGGGGGGCTCTGGAAACACCATATATTTT.

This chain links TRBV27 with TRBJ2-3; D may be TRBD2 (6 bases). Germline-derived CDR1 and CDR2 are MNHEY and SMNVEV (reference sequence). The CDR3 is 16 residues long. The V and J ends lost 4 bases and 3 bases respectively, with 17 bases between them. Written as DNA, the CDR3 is TGTGCCAGCAGTTGGGGACCTCCGGGGGTTACAGATACGCAGTATTTT. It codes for CASSWGPPGVTDTQYF.